Below are 16 T cell receptor beta chains sequenced from a single sample in a study of neoadjuvant anti-PD-1 for oral cavity cancer. Time point defined: after neoadjuvant nivolumab, at surgical resection. Using immunoSEQ multiplex PCR, the repertoire was profiled, and TCRdb retains in-frame clones only, with some absent. The repertoire holds about 14,000 clones, with about 37% as singletons. Sequencing used tumor tissue, obtained after nivolumab (anti-PD-1) treatment. Receptors originate from a person between 35 and 79 years old with oral cavity squamous cell carcinoma.

The CDR3, as DNA: TGTGCCAGCACCCCGCCCTCCGACAGGAGCTCCTACGAGCAGTACTTC. It specifies CASTPPSDRSSYEQYF. This chain links TRBV7-3 with TRBJ2-7; D may be TRBD1 (6 bases). The length of the CDR3 is 16 residues. The V end lost 7 bases, the J end lost 0 bases, and 19 bases lay between the germline ends. Per germline, CDR1 SGHTA and CDR2 FQGTGA.

This clone was counted a few times. The chain carries TRBV4-3 and TRBJ1-2; maybe TRBD1 (6 bases). This CDR3 is 15 amino acids long. Trimming left V 0 bases short and J 8 bases short, with 16 bases between. Germline V gene data show CDR1 as LGHNA and CDR2 as YSLEER. The CDR3 DNA is TGCGCCAGCAGCCAAGATGTACAGGGTTGGGGAGGCTACACCTTC. It encodes CASSQDVQGWGGYTF.

In its sample, this clone was seen a few times. The CDR3 coding sequence is TGTGCCAGCAGCTTGACAGGGGGTTTCACTGAAGCTTTCTTT. Translating it yields CASSLTGGFTEAFF. The chain combines TRBV5-6 with TRBJ1-1; TRBD1 aligns across 8 bases. This CDR3 has 14 residues. Germline values: CDR1 SGHDT, CDR2 YYEEEE. The junction had 3 bases not matched to a gene; V was cut back by 1 base and J by 4 bases.

The table lists this clone with a few counts. The chain links TRBV7-9 to TRBJ1-1; a weak D match, TRBD1 (5 bases). Germline CDR1 SEHNR, CDR2 FQNEAQ (reference sequence). The CDR3 length is 13 residues. The V and J ends lost 8 bases and 5 bases respectively, with 15 bases between them. Written as DNA, the CDR3 is TGTGCCAGCTTAAAGGGGAGCCTAACTGAAGCTTTCTTT. It codes for CASLKGSLTEAFF.

This clone was observed a handful of times. V and J are TRBV5-1 and TRBJ2-3; 7 bases map to TRBD2. With V trimmed by 4 bases and J by 11 bases, 10 bases remained unmatched. Germline V CDR1 and CDR2: SGHRS, YFSETQ. The CDR3 runs 13 residues. DNA of the CDR3: TGCGCCAGCAGCCGGGGGGAAAGATCCGTGCAGTATTTT. Its translation is CASSRGERSVQYF.

This CDR3 reads CASSVVAGTFTGELFF. Here the CDR3 DNA reads TGTGCCAGCAGCGTAGTCGCAGGGACGTTCACCGGGGAGCTGTTTTTT. V usage is TRBV9 and J usage is TRBJ2-2; D may correspond to TRBD1 or TRBD2 (5 bases each). The length of the CDR3 is 16 residues. Germline V gene lookup returns CDR1 SGDLS and CDR2 YYNGEE. V lost 0 bases, J lost 4 bases, and 13 bases lay in between.

The rearrangement links TRBV7-9 to TRBJ2-3, with D hard to call. Germline CDR1 SEHNR, CDR2 FQNEAQ (reference sequence). V was trimmed by 1 base and J by 2 bases, leaving 10 bases between them. The CDR3 runs 15 residues. The CDR3: CASSLGLVDTDTQYF. The CDR3 coding sequence is TGTGCCAGCAGCTTAGGCCTTGTGGACACAGATACGCAGTATTTT. Combining the CDR3 with reference TRBV7-9 and TRBJ2-3 gives the whole variable domain DTGVSQNPRHKITKRGQNVTFRCDPISEHNRLYWYRQTLGQGPEFLTYFQNEAQLEKSRLLSDRFSAERPKGSFSTLEIQRTEQGDSAMYLCASSLGLVDTDTQYFGPGTRLTVL.

This chain uses TRBV4-1 with TRBJ2-7; TRBD1 matches 8 bases. The CDR3 length is 16 residues. V lost 1 base and J lost 0; bases outside the gene matches: 5. Germline V gives CDR1 MGHRA, CDR2 YSYEKL. The CDR3 sequence is CASSQAQGQVSYEQYF. The CDR3 DNA sequence: TGCGCCAGCAGCCAAGCGCAGGGACAGGTCTCCTACGAGCAGTACTTC.

This sequence joins TRBV11-2 and TRBJ2-6; D is unclear. Deletions cut 1 base from V and 0 bases from J, with 7 bases between. Per the germline V gene, CDR1 is SGHAT and CDR2 is FQNNGV. This CDR3 has 16 amino acids. CDR3: CASSLVTPSGANVLTF. CDR3 coding DNA: TGTGCCAGCAGCTTAGTGACGCCCTCTGGGGCCAACGTCCTGACTTTC.

The J gene is TRBJ1-2, the V gene TRBV7-2, with no clear D. V dropped 5 bases and J dropped 8 bases, with 18 bases sitting between them. Germline V gene data show CDR1 as SGHTA and CDR2 as FQGNSA. The CDR3 sequence is 14 residues long. The CDR3 spells CASSPGPTSGGYTF. The CDR3, as DNA: TGTGCCAGCAGCCCCGGGCCTACCAGCGGGGGCTACACCTTC.

The chain is built from TRBV4-3 and TRBJ1-1; D is perhaps TRBD1 (5 bases). The V gene lost 1 base and the J gene lost 8 bases, with 8 bases spanning the gap. The CDR3 consists of 12 residues. Germline CDR1 reads LGHNA; CDR2 reads YSLEER. CDR3 in amino acids: CASSQGRGEAFF. CDR3 sequence (DNA): TGCGCCAGCAGCCAAGGAAGGGGAGAAGCTTTCTTT.

V usage is TRBV30 and J usage is TRBJ2-7; D remains unclear. The CDR3 runs to 12 residues. Germline CDR1 and CDR2: GTSNPN and SVGIG (reference sequence). The CDR3 DNA reads TGTGCGGGCAAAAGGGACTCCTACGAGCAGTACTTC. Translation: CAGKRDSYEQYF. Supplemented by reference TRBV30 and TRBJ2-7, the full variable domain reads SQTIHQWPATLVQPVGSPLSLECTVEGTSNPNLYWYRQAAGRGLQLLFYSVGIGQISSEVPQNLSASRPQDRQFILSSKKLLLSDSGFYLCAGKRDSYEQYFGPGTRLTVT.

This clone was counted a single time. This rearrangement joins TRBV10-3 to TRBJ2-6, with unresolved D. Per the germline V gene, CDR1 is ENHRY and CDR2 is SYGVKD. Trimming removed 1 base from V and 2 bases from J, with 6 bases in between. The length of the CDR3 is 15 residues. The CDR3 DNA is TGTGCCATCAGTGAGTTGGTTACTGGGGCCAACGTCCTGACTTTC. As protein: CAISELVTGANVLTF.

V usage is TRBV9 and J usage is TRBJ2-3; perhaps TRBD2 as D (5 bases). With 1 base removed from V and 4 bases from J, the gap between germline ends came to 10 bases. The CDR3 runs to 14 residues. Germline values: CDR1 SGDLS, CDR2 YYNGEE. The CDR3, as DNA: TGTGCCAGCAGCGTACGGGGAGATCCAGATACGCAGTATTTT. The encoded protein is CASSVRGDPDTQYF.

This clone appeared a single time. CDR3 coding DNA: TGTGCCAGCAAGACCGGCTCCTACGAGCAGTACTTC. This encodes CASKTGSYEQYF. This rearrangement joins TRBV2 to TRBJ2-7; D is undetermined. CDR3 length: 12 amino acids. V lost 7 bases and J 0 bases, leaving 7 bases between the germline ends. The germline CDR1 and CDR2 sequences are SNHLY and FYNNEI.

The chain carries TRBV7-2 and TRBJ2-7; D remains ambiguous. CDR1 SGHTA and CDR2 FQGNSA come from the germline V gene. This CDR3 is 13 amino acids long. The V end lost 0 bases, the J end lost 4 bases, and 7 bases lay between the germline ends. The CDR3 coding sequence is TGTGCCAGCAGCTTAGCAGTGATTTACGAGCAGTACTTC. Its protein product is CASSLAVIYEQYF.